This entry lists 18 T cell receptor beta chains sequenced from one sample in a study of CD8 T cells in ankylosing spondylitis. TCRdb recomputed calls from the 5' RACE reads with MiXCR, one row per CDR3 protein. The table lists 400,000 to 450,000 distinct CDR3 sequences, roughly 17% of them singletons, with over 1% in the top ten. Study conclusions and caveats: One TCR beta motif, made up of under ten highly homologous variants, appeared characteristic of ankylosing spondylitis blood.

These receptors lack a known antigen. Sequencing used blood, either unsorted or a sorted T cell fraction (not recorded which). Receptors originate from a male donor with ankylosing spondylitis.

This clonotype was detected only a few times. The V call is TRBV27, the J call TRBJ1-6; D remains ambiguous. The CDR3 runs to 16 residues. V was pared by 3 bases and J by 0 bases, with 9 bases between. From germline, CDR1 is MNHEY and CDR2 SMNVEV (reference sequence). The CDR3 bases are TGTGCCAGCAGTTTGGTCCAGAGCTCCTATAATTCACCCCTCCACTTT. This gives the protein CASSLVQSSYNSPLHF.

V and J are TRBV7-3 and TRBJ1-2; 11 bases agree with TRBD1. The CDR3 extends over 15 amino acids. Trimming removed 5 bases from V and 4 bases from J; junction bases left unmatched: 6. Germline CDR1 reads SGHTA; CDR2 reads FQGTGA. The CDR3 nucleotides read TGTGCCAGCAGCCCCGGGGGACAGGGGGGCTATGGCTACACCTTC. This gives the protein CASSPGGQGGYGYTF.

The rearrangement uses TRBV2 and TRBJ2-7; TRBD2 matches at 8 bases. After removal of 6 bases from V and 7 bases from J, the junction contained 8 bases not matched to a gene. The V gene's germline CDR1 is SNHLY and CDR2 FYNNEI. There are 13 residues in the CDR3. The CDR3 spells CASRVGGAGEQYF. The CDR3 DNA sequence: TGTGCCAGCAGAGTCGGGGGGGCGGGAGAGCAGTACTTC.

This clonotype was counted between two and nine times. This chain links TRBV10-3 with TRBJ2-1; D gene unclear. V was pared by 5 bases and J by 7 bases, with 6 bases between. The CDR3 runs to 11 residues. Germline values: CDR1 ENHRY, CDR2 SYGVKD. The DNA for the CDR3 is TGTGCCATCAGTTGGGGAAATGAGCAGTTCTTC. This sequence encodes CAISWGNEQFF.

This clonotype occurred a few times. This chain links TRBV7-3 with TRBJ1-6; D not resolved. Trimming removed 2 bases from V and 7 bases from J, with 12 bases in between. Germline CDR1 and CDR2: SGHTA and FQGTGA. The CDR3 consists of 15 residues. CDR3 bases: TGTGCCAGCAGCTTAGGTAGCATGGGGAATTCACCCCTCCACTTT. Translated, it gives CASSLGSMGNSPLHF.

This clonotype was seen repeatedly, ten times or more. The V and J genes are TRBV28 and TRBJ2-7, with D possibly being TRBD1 (5 bases). V dropped 10 bases and J dropped 0 bases, with 16 bases sitting between them. Germline CDR1 reads MDHEN; CDR2 reads SYDVKM. The CDR3 totals 14 residues. CDR3 sequence: CATTQGDFSYEQYF. The CDR3 DNA reads as TGTGCCACCACCCAGGGCGACTTCTCCTACGAGCAGTACTTC.

The CDR3 region is CAISEAPIVEQYF. The CDR3 nucleotides read TGTGCCATCAGTGAGGCCCCTATTGTTGAGCAGTACTTC. This sequence joins TRBV10-3 and TRBJ2-7; no reliable D call. Germline V gives CDR1 ENHRY, CDR2 SYGVKD. The CDR3 runs to 13 residues. Trimming removed 2 bases from V and 7 bases from J, with 12 bases in between.

This chain uses TRBV7-2 with TRBJ2-7, with 8 bases that match TRBD2. The germline V gene encodes CDR1 SGHTA and CDR2 FQGNSA. The length of the CDR3 is 14 residues. Trimming removed 3 bases from V and 4 bases from J; junction bases left unmatched: 5. In nucleotides, the CDR3 is TGTGCCAGCAGCTTTCTGGGACTAGGGTACGAGCAGTACTTC. This gives the protein CASSFLGLGYEQYF.

This clonotype was detected a few times. The rearrangement links TRBV25-1 to TRBJ2-2; no clear D gene. V lost 3 bases and J 4 bases, leaving 12 bases between the germline ends. The CDR3 is 15 residues long. The germline V gene has CDR1 MGHDK and CDR2 SYGVNS. This CDR3 is CASSDPTRITGELFF. DNA of the CDR3: TGTGCCAGCAGTGACCCAACAAGGATCACCGGGGAGCTGTTTTTT.

This clonotype was seen just once. The rearrangement uses TRBV7-6 and TRBJ2-1; D uncertain. Germline V gives CDR1 SGHVS, CDR2 FNYEAQ. Trimming stripped 4 bases from V and 3 bases from J, with 10 bases between. The CDR3 is made up of 14 amino acids. CDR3 bases: TGTGCCAGCAGCTCGTTCGGTAGCTACAATGAGCAGTTCTTC. Protein sequence: CASSSFGSYNEQFF.

This clonotype was seen ten or more times. The chain has TRBV5-1 and TRBJ1-5, with 7 positions matching TRBD1. The germline V gene has CDR1 SGHRS and CDR2 YFSETQ. V lost 4 bases to trimming and J lost 3 bases; unmatched junction nucleotides: 4. The CDR3 loop spans 14 amino acids. The CDR3 loop reads CASSRTGLNQPQHF. CDR3 DNA: TGCGCCAGCAGCCGGACAGGACTCAATCAGCCCCAGCATTTT.

Turning to this clonotype: A much bigger clone sits one base away, suggesting this may be a read error. The CDR3 sequence: CAGSRPGMNTEAFF. CDR3 nucleotides: TGTGCCGGCAGCCGTCCGGGTATGAACACTGAAGCTTTCTTT. This rearrangement joins TRBV14 to TRBJ1-1; D is uncertain. The CDR3 consists of 14 residues. Per germline, CDR1 SGHDN and CDR2 FVKESK.

This clonotype came up a few times. The chain employs TRBV11-2 and TRBJ1-1; weak D call: TRBD1 (6 bases). The CDR3 consists of 14 residues. V dropped 1 base and J dropped 5 bases, with 11 bases sitting between them. Germline CDR1 is SGHAT and CDR2 is FQNNGV. The CDR3 sequence is CASSLVVGATEAFF. CDR3 DNA: TGTGCCAGCAGCTTAGTGGTGGGGGCGACTGAAGCTTTCTTT.

The rearrangement joins TRBV12-3 or TRBV12-4 to TRBJ2-2; possible D gene TRBD1, 7 bases. V was shortened by 7 bases and J by 9 bases, with 21 bases between the two germline ends. CDR3 length: 15 amino acids. CDR3 in DNA: TGTGCCAGCAACTCCCACGACAGGGACTCCCGGGAGCTGTTTTTT. Encoded protein: CASNSHDRDSRELFF.

This clonotype was observed many times. V and J are TRBV7-6 and TRBJ2-2; 12 bases align to TRBD2. V trimming: 1 base; J trimming: 3 bases; junction bases outside the gene matches: 9. Germline V gene data show CDR1 as SGHVS and CDR2 as FNYEAQ. The length of the CDR3 is 19 residues. This chain's CDR3 is CASSLDASGGAVDTGELFF. For the CDR3, the DNA is TGTGCCAGCAGCTTAGATGCTAGCGGGGGGGCCGTGGACACCGGGGAGCTGTTTTTT.

The chain links TRBV14 to TRBJ2-1; D remains ambiguous. The germline V gene encodes CDR1 SGHDN and CDR2 FVKESK. CDR3 length equals 13 residues. Trimming pared 9 bases from V and 4 bases from J, leaving 13 bases between. CDR3 amino acids: CASNSQQYNEQFF. CDR3 nucleotide sequence: TGTGCCAGTAACTCCCAACAATACAATGAGCAGTTCTTC.

This clonotype was seen more than once but under ten times. The V call is TRBV7-2, the J call TRBJ1-3; D gene ambiguous. V was cut by 1 base and J by 0 bases, with 7 bases left in between. Germline CDR1 reads SGHTA; CDR2 reads FQGNSA. The CDR3 covers 15 residues. The CDR3 nucleotides read TGTGCCAGCAGCTTAGGGTACGGCTCTGGAAACACCATATATTTT. Its translation is CASSLGYGSGNTIYF. Full variable domain (missing parts from reference TRBV7-2 and TRBJ1-3): GAGVSQSPSNKVTEKGKDVELRCDPISGHTALYWYRQSLGQGLEFLIYFQGNSAPDKSGLPSDRFSAERTGGSVSTLTIQRTQQEDSAVYLCASSLGYGSGNTIYFGEGSWLTVV.

This clonotype was counted a few times. The V gene is TRBV7-8, the J gene TRBJ2-3; tentative D call: TRBD1 (7 bases). This CDR3 has 15 amino acids. CDR1 SGHVS and CDR2 FQNEAQ come from the germline V gene. Trimming pared 3 bases from V and 4 bases from J, leaving 14 bases between. CDR3: CASSFRQGGADTQYF. The CDR3 region has the DNA TGTGCCAGCAGCTTTCGACAGGGAGGAGCAGATACGCAGTATTTT.